This T cell receptor beta chain was obtained from a study of cytomegalovirus exposure and HLA in healthy donors. Looking at the study overall: From HLA-typed donors, an early data release held tens of millions of unique TCRs.

Study-level results: Later analysis showed TCR association rates varying by HLA locus, highest for DRB1 and lowest for HLA-C. Sequence variants that were highly shared formed a cluster that was likely a sequencing artifact. Listed as cytomegalovirus-associated were 150 or so TCR beta chains.

PCR used 60 Vbeta primers and 13 Jbeta primers. The protocol was immunoSEQ multiplex PCR, while the TCRdb copy is restricted to in-frame clones and leaves out a portion. The sample carries 150,000 to 200,000 clones, 75% to 80% recorded once. This CDR3 has 13 amino acids. V was trimmed by 1 base and J by 4 bases, leaving 6 bases between them. Germline assignment: CDR1 SGHTA and CDR2 FQGNSA. This clone turned up a few times. Its antigen is unknown. Material for sequencing was PBMCs. The V call is TRBV7-2, the J call TRBJ2-3; D is uncertain. This TCR was sampled from a man aged 50-60 years in good health and CMV-seropositive. The CDR3 DNA is TGTGCCAGCAGCTTAGGTCACTCAGATACGCAGTATTTT. Its translation: CASSLGHSDTQYF.